These T cell receptor beta chains were read from a single sample in a study of PD-1 blockade in classical Hodgkin lymphoma. TCRdb's copy holds only in-frame clones and misses some; the assay was immunoSEQ multiplex PCR. The sample has about 36,000 clones, 69% seen once. The sequenced sample was peripheral blood mononuclear cells (PBMCs), obtained before the second cycle of nivolumab. These receptors came from a human donor with classical Hodgkin lymphoma. Each CDR3 is given with its conserved first and last residue. The D gene is left open where the match is weak. Size is stated for part of the rows, as once, few or many counts, or as a class when the clone is expanded.

d_gene	v_gene	abundance	j_gene	CDR3aa	CDR3nt
NA	TRBV7-2	NA	TRBJ2-1	CASSFLGAGIGNEQFF	TGTGCCAGCAGCTTTCTTGGAGCGGGTATCGGCAATGAGCAGTTCTTC
TRBD2	TRBV5-1	NA	TRBJ2-2	CASSFGLAGETGELFF	TGCGCCAGCAGCTTCGGACTAGCGGGAGAGACCGGGGAGCTGTTTTTT
TRBD2	TRBV7-9	NA	TRBJ2-1	CASSPLAGGYNEQFF	TGTGCCAGCAGCCCTCTAGCGGGAGGGTACAATGAGCAGTTCTTC
NA	TRBV4-2	NA	TRBJ2-7	CASSPGERVSYEQYF	TGTGCCAGCAGCCCCGGGGAGAGGGTTTCCTACGAGCAGTACTTC
NA	TRBV28	few	TRBJ2-1	CASSLYYNEQFF	TGTGCCAGCAGTTTATACTACAATGAGCAGTTCTTC
TRBD2	TRBV7-3	NA	TRBJ2-1	CASSRAGTYGNEQFF	TGTGCCAGCAGTAGAGCGGGGACCTACGGGAATGAGCAGTTCTTC
NA	TRBV7-3	NA	TRBJ2-7	CASSLIGGYEQYF	TGTGCCAGCAGCTTAATCGGAGGATACGAGCAGTACTTC
TRBD2	TRBV7-3	NA	TRBJ2-2	CASSILAGATGELFF	TGTGCCAGCAGCATACTAGCGGGAGCCACCGGGGAGCTGTTTTTT
NA	TRBV7-9	NA	TRBJ2-1	CASSLRTGNNEQFF	TGTGCCAGCAGCCTCCGGACTGGTAACAATGAGCAGTTCTTC
NA	TRBV28	NA	TRBJ1-2	CASRQGVDYGYTF	TGTGCCAGCCGGCAAGGCGTCGACTATGGCTACACCTTC
NA	TRBV7-9	NA	TRBJ1-1	CASSLDGRMNTEAFF	TGTGCCAGCAGCTTAGATGGCAGAATGAACACTGAAGCTTTCTTT
NA	TRBV2	medium-sized	TRBJ2-5	CASRRGAETQYF	TGTGCCAGCCGTAGGGGCGCCGAGACCCAGTACTTC
TRBD1	TRBV2	few	TRBJ1-5	CASSGTGENQPQHF	TGTGCCAGCAGCGGGACAGGAGAAAATCAGCCCCAGCATTTT
NA	TRBV5-6	NA	TRBJ2-3	CASSLEAGSTDTQYF	TGTGCCAGCAGCTTGGAGGCGGGGAGCACAGATACGCAGTATTTT
TRBD1	TRBV6-6	once	TRBJ1-2	CASRQQGARNGYTF	TGTGCCAGCAGACAACAGGGGGCCAGGAATGGCTACACCTTC
NA	TRBV15	once	TRBJ1-1	CATSRERGPTEAFF	TGTGCCACCAGCAGAGAGCGGGGGCCCACTGAAGCTTTCTTT
NA	TRBV5-1	NA	TRBJ1-4	CASSLAIGARGEKLFF	TGCGCCAGCAGCTTGGCCATTGGGGCCCGAGGTGAAAAACTGTTTTTT